This TCR beta chain emerged from a study of cytomegalovirus exposure and HLA in healthy donors. Study-level results: CMV serostatus alone was available as immune exposure information.

This PCR relied on a set of 60 Vbeta primers and 13 Jbeta primers. TCRdb's copy holds only in-frame clones and misses some; the assay was immunoSEQ multiplex PCR. The table records some 120,000 clones, approximately 68% of them present only once. Notes on this clone: Its antigen is undetermined.

CDR3 length: 18 residues. The V gene end was trimmed by 0 bases and the J gene end by 2 bases; junction bases not matched to a gene: 11. Germline lookup yields CDR1 SGDLS and CDR2 YYNGEE. This sequence joins TRBV9 and TRBJ2-1, with TRBD2 identical over 7 bases. The sequence was obtained from a man aged 25 to 40 in good health and CMV-seropositive. The sequenced sample was PBMCs. CDR3 loop: CASSVGRRLAGAYNEQFF. CDR3 sequence (DNA): TGTGCCAGCAGCGTAGGTCGTCGACTAGCCGGCGCCTACAATGAGCAGTTCTTC.